Listed below are T cell receptor beta chains from one sample, sequenced in a study of PD-1 blockade in classical Hodgkin lymphoma. The protocol was immunoSEQ multiplex PCR, while the TCRdb copy is restricted to in-frame clones and leaves out a portion. Altogether fewer than 40,000 clones are present, more than 85% being singletons, with the ten largest covering approximately 0.2%. Sequencing input: CD4+ T cells from blood. These receptors all stem from a human donor with classical Hodgkin lymphoma. The CDR3 runs from the conserved cysteine through the conserved F or W. D genes are given only for firm matches. Size is omitted from some rows. Given values are once, few, many or a class for expanded clones.

NA,NA,TRBV7-7,TRBJ2-5,TGTGCCAGCAGCTTAGGGTACAGCGCCGAGACCCAGTACTTC,CASSLGYSAETQYF
NA,NA,TRBV2,TRBJ1-5,TGTGCCAGCGATCTAGGGAACAATCAGCCCCAGCATTTT,CASDLGNNQPQHF
NA,NA,TRBV2,TRBJ1-2,TGTGCCAGCAGTTTGGGGACCGAGTATGGCTACACCTTC,CASSLGTEYGYTF
NA,TRBD1,TRBV11-2,TRBJ1-5,TGTGTCAGCAGCTTGGGACAGGGCAATCAGCCCCAGCATTTT,CVSSLGQGNQPQHF
NA,TRBD2,TRBV12-5,TRBJ2-7,TGTGCTAGTCAGGAGTTAGCGGGAGGGAGGGGCGACGAGCAGTACTTC,CASQELAGGRGDEQYF
NA,TRBD2,TRBV7-9,TRBJ2-7,TGTGCCAGCTCGACGGGACTACCGCCCTACGAGCAGTACTTC,CASSTGLPPYEQYF
few,TRBD1,TRBV5-1,TRBJ1-2,TGCGCCAGCAGCTTGGACCCCGCAGGGGGGGACGGCTACACCTTC,CASSLDPAGGDGYTF
NA,NA,TRBV18,TRBJ2-7,TGTGCCAGCTCACCACTTGGCGGAAATTACGAGCAGTACTTC,CASSPLGGNYEQYF
NA,NA,TRBV30,TRBJ1-4,TGTGCCTGGAGTGAGGGAATGGGGAATGAAAAACTGTTTTTT,CAWSEGMGNEKLFF
NA,TRBD2,TRBV6-6,TRBJ2-3,TGTGCCAGCAGGGGCGGGGGGGGCGCAGATACGCAGTATTTT,CASRGGGGADTQYF
NA,NA,TRBV7-9,TRBJ2-3,TGTGCCAGCAGCCCCAGCACAGATACGCAGTATTTT,CASSPSTDTQYF
NA,NA,TRBV11-1,TRBJ2-7,TGTGCCAGCAGGATATTGGGGCTGAATTCCTACGAGCAGTACTTC,CASRILGLNSYEQYF
NA,NA,TRBV25-1,TRBJ2-1,TGTGCCAGCAGTGAATTGGTCGGGGAGCAGTTCTTC,CASSELVGEQFF
NA,TRBD1,TRBV5-6,TRBJ2-5,TGTGCCAGCAGCTCCCTGGGACAGGGAGGAGAGACCCAGTACTTC,CASSSLGQGGETQYF
NA,NA,TRBV2,TRBJ2-1,TGTGCCAGCAGTACCTACCCCCGCGGACGGACCAACAATGAGCAGTTCTTC,CASSTYPRGRTNNEQFF
NA,NA,TRBV7-2,TRBJ2-1,TGTGCCAGCAGCTTTGTCCCAACTGAGCAGTTCTTC,CASSFVPTEQFF